The 22 T cell receptor beta chains listed next were all sequenced from one sample in a study of blood T cells in healthy people across ages. The authors ran a second PCR of about 7 to 11 cycles using a sample-barcoded 5' primer and a J-beta primer mix. TCRdb analysed the 5' RACE reads with MiXCR anew, one entry per CDR3 protein. The profile shows around 670,000 distinct CDR3 sequences, approximately 30% of them singletons. The sequencing sample was made of blood. These receptors all come from an elderly woman in good health.

The V gene is TRBV6-5, the J gene TRBJ2-3; TRBD1 might be the D (6 bases). The length of the CDR3 is 15 residues. The ends were cut back, 0 bases at V and 2 bases at J, with 9 bases in the middle. Per the germline V gene, CDR1 is MNHEY and CDR2 is SVGAGI. CDR3 residues: CASSYSGATTDTQYF. CDR3 sequence (DNA): TGTGCCAGCAGTTACTCGGGGGCTACCACAGATACGCAGTATTTT.

The table lists this clonotype with many counts. This chain uses TRBV7-6 with TRBJ1-1; no clear D. Germline V gives CDR1 SGHVS, CDR2 FNYEAQ. Between the trimmed V and J ends, which lost 0 bases and 0 bases, there was a span of 11 bases. CDR3 size: 16 residues. The CDR3, as DNA: TGTGCCAGCAGCTTAGCCTCTCCTGGGGTGAACACTGAAGCTTTCTTT. This translates into CASSLASPGVNTEAFF.

This clonotype was seen more than once but under ten times. This rearrangement joins TRBV7-8 to TRBJ1-4; D not resolved. The germline CDR1 and CDR2 sequences are SGHVS and FQNEAQ. This CDR3 comprises 15 residues. The ends were cut back, 2 bases at V and 3 bases at J, with 10 bases in the middle. This chain's CDR3 is CASSLREMPNEKLFF. CDR3 sequence (DNA): TGTGCCAGCAGCTTAAGAGAGATGCCTAATGAAAAACTGTTTTTT.

A note on this clonotype: A much larger clone differs from this one at a single base, so this may be a read error. V gene TRBV20-1 combines with J gene TRBJ2-6; D may be TRBD1 (5 bases). The CDR3 contains 14 residues. V was shortened by 1 base and J by 2 bases, with 6 bases between the two germline ends. Germline V gene sequence: CDR1 DFQATT, CDR2 SNEGSKA (reference sequence). CDR3 coding DNA: TGCAGTGCTAGAGTAGGGGCTGGGGCCAACGTCCTGACTTTC. Amino acids: CSARVGAGANVLTF.

J is TRBJ1-2 and V is TRBV10-2, with 7 bases identical to TRBD1. V lost 4 bases, J lost 4 bases, and 9 bases stayed unmatched. CDR3 length: 15 residues. Germline CDR1 reads WSHSY; CDR2 reads SAAADI. CDR3 sequence (DNA): TGCGCCAGCAGTGGGGCTGGCAGGGGGGCCTATGGCTACACCTTC. Translation: CASSGAGRGAYGYTF.

In its sample, this clonotype was seen many times. This sequence joins TRBV24-1 and TRBJ2-1; D is unclear. V dropped 4 bases and J dropped 8 bases, with 5 bases sitting between them. This CDR3 region has 11 residues. CDR1 is KGHDR and CDR2 is SFDVKD in the germline V gene. The CDR3 DNA reads as TGTGCCACCAGTGAGGGCGATGAGCAGTTCTTC. Translated: CATSEGDEQFF.

This rearrangement joins TRBV5-1 to TRBJ2-5; D is tentatively TRBD1 or TRBD2 (5 bases each). The CDR3 is made up of 17 amino acids. V lost 4 bases, J lost 2 bases, and 21 bases lay in between. Germline loops: CDR1 SGHRS, CDR2 YFSETQ. CDR3 region: CASSPGGPGAVQETQYF. The CDR3 DNA reads TGCGCCAGCAGCCCGGGCGGGCCTGGGGCCGTTCAAGAGACCCAGTACTTC.

Turning to this clonotype: Germline is not matched at one junction end, which may reflect a read error. V and J are TRBV7-3 and TRBJ2-3, with 8 bases fitting TRBD1. This CDR3 spans 13 amino acids. Germline V CDR1 and CDR2: SGHTA, FQGTGA. The CDR3 loop is CASSPVGTGTQYF. In DNA, the CDR3 is TGTGCCAGCAGCCCGGTGGGGACAGGTACGCAGTATTTT.

This chain links TRBV19 with TRBJ2-1, with a weak D call TRBD1 (5 bases). The J call may be in error: the DNA end matches TRBJ2-7 better. The CDR3 spans 15 residues. CDR1 is LNHDA and CDR2 is SQIVND in the germline V gene (reference sequence). CDR3 DNA sequence: TGTGCCAGTAGCCCCCGGCAGGGAACCTACAATGAGCAGTACTTC. Translating gives CASSPRQGTYNEQYF.

This clonotype came up many times. V usage is TRBV5-1 and J usage is TRBJ2-2; D gene ambiguous. The V and J ends lost 5 bases and 5 bases respectively, with 13 bases between them. Germline V lookup: CDR1 SGHRS, CDR2 YFSETQ. The CDR3 totals 14 residues. CDR3 nucleotides: TGCGCCAGCAGTTTTAACGCTCGTACCGGGGAGCTGTTTTTT. It translates to CASSFNARTGELFF.

This clonotype was recorded at least ten times. The chain carries TRBV28 and TRBJ2-7, with D perhaps TRBD1 (6 bases). This CDR3 spans 12 amino acids. Germline CDR1 and CDR2: MDHEN and SYDVKM. The V gene lost 9 bases and the J gene lost 1 base, with 10 bases spanning the gap. The CDR3 DNA is TGTGCCAGTTTAAGGGGGTCCTACGAGCAGTACTTC. Encoded protein: CASLRGSYEQYF.

A remark on this clonotype: This may be a read error, as it is one base from a much larger clone. Because the CDR3 is missing its conserved closing phenylalanine or tryptophan, this is likely a read error. This chain uses TRBV27 with TRBJ2-7, with D maybe TRBD2 (6 bases). Germline V gene data show CDR1 as MNHEY and CDR2 as SMNVEV (reference sequence). The ends were cut back, 6 bases at V and 7 bases at J, with 16 bases in the middle. This CDR3 spans 13 amino acids. The CDR3 sequence: CASRGLGKGEQYL. The DNA of the CDR3 is TGTGCCAGCAGGGGACTGGGCAAGGGAGAGCAGTACTTA.

This clonotype has a count of ten or more. V usage is TRBV3-1 and J usage is TRBJ2-7, with D perhaps given as TRBD1 or TRBD2 (6 bases each). This CDR3 comprises 15 residues. The germline V gene encodes CDR1 LGHDT and CDR2 YNNKEL (reference sequence). Trimming removed 4 bases from V and 6 bases from J, with 19 bases in between. CDR3 region: CASSRDRGPTREQYF. CDR3 DNA sequence: TGTGCCAGCAGCCGAGACCGGGGGCCGACTCGCGAGCAGTACTTC.

In this sample, this clonotype turned up a few times. At one end, the junction sequence differs from germline, possibly due to a read error. The chain joins TRBV7-7 to TRBJ2-3; D possibly uses TRBD1 or TRBD2 (5 bases each). The CDR3 spans 15 residues. The germline V gene encodes CDR1 SSHAT and CDR2 FNYEAQ (reference sequence). The CDR3 nucleotides read TGTGCTAGCAGCATCGGGGACGGGATCACAGATACGCAGTATTTT. Translated: CASSIGDGITDTQYF.

This clonotype was found many times. A much larger clone differs from this one at a single base, so this may be a read error. The rearrangement links TRBV7-2 to TRBJ2-5; 10 bases are shared with TRBD2. Losses at the gene ends were 4 bases for V and 11 bases for J; bases not matched to a gene: 13. The CDR3 is 15 amino acids. Per the germline V gene, CDR1 is SGHTA and CDR2 is FQGNSA. In DNA, the CDR3 is TGTGCCAGCAGCTCAGTGGGACTAGCGACAACTGAGCAGTACTTC. As protein: CASSSVGLATTEQYF.

The table lists this clonotype with many counts. V is TRBV5-5 and J is TRBJ1-5, with unresolved D. This CDR3 comprises 16 residues. Trimming pared 1 base from V and 5 bases from J, leaving 16 bases between. Germline V lookup: CDR1 SGHKS, CDR2 YYEKEE (reference sequence). The CDR3 loop reads CASSLSMGFQDQPQHF. The CDR3 DNA sequence: TGTGCCAGCAGCTTGAGTATGGGGTTTCAGGATCAGCCCCAGCATTTT.

V is TRBV6-6 and J is TRBJ2-1; unclear D gene. Trimming took off 4 bases at V and 5 bases at J, with 9 bases between the two ends. This CDR3 spans 13 amino acids. Germline V lookup: CDR1 MNHNY, CDR2 SVGAGI (reference sequence). The CDR3 DNA sequence: TGTGCCAGCAGTTTATCAGCAAACAATGAGCAGTTCTTC. It specifies CASSLSANNEQFF.

The chain joins TRBV19 to TRBJ2-3; D may be TRBD1 (9 bases). Germline-derived CDR1 and CDR2 are LNHDA and SQIVND (reference sequence). CDR3 length: 14 residues. The germline V and J ends were trimmed by 8 bases and 8 bases, with 20 bases remaining between them. The CDR3 here is CASARGGTGTTQYF. The CDR3 DNA sequence: TGTGCCAGTGCACGGGGGGGGACAGGGACTACGCAGTATTTT.

The CDR3 DNA is TGCAGTGCTAGGGCGGGGGGGCCCCAAGATACGCAGTATTTT. It yields the protein CSARAGGPQDTQYF. The rearrangement uses TRBV20-1 and TRBJ2-3; 9 positions match TRBD2. The CDR3 extends over 14 amino acids. V dropped 3 bases and J dropped 5; count of bases not matched to a gene: 6. The germline V gene encodes CDR1 DFQATT and CDR2 SNEGSKA (reference sequence).

As concerns this clonotype: At one end the junction does not follow the germline gene, possibly because of a read error. This sequence joins TRBV20-1 and TRBJ2-7; D is undetermined. This CDR3 spans 13 amino acids. Germline lookup yields CDR1 DFQATT and CDR2 SNEGSKA (reference sequence). The CDR3 protein is CSASYAPTYEHYF. The CDR3 DNA is TGCAGTGCTAGTTACGCACCGACCTACGAGCATTACTTC.

This clonotype has at least ten counts. This chain links TRBV20-1 with TRBJ2-5, with D maybe TRBD1 (5 bases). Looked up from germline, CDR1 is DFQATT and CDR2 is SNEGSKA (reference sequence). The CDR3 length is 15 residues. V lost 0 bases and J 2 bases, leaving 13 bases between the germline ends. The DNA for the CDR3 is TGCAGTGCTAGAGATCCCTATCGACAGCAAGAGACCCAGTACTTC. Translation gives CSARDPYRQQETQYF.

A remark on this clonotype: A read error may be the cause here, since a much bigger clone is one base away. The chain couples TRBV6-1 to TRBJ2-1; 7 bases agree with TRBD2. The CDR3 loop spans 13 amino acids. CDR1 is MNHNS, CDR2 SASEGT, per germline. V trimming: 7 bases; J trimming: 10 bases; junction bases outside the gene matches: 10. The CDR3 reads CASNTTGTTEQFF. CDR3 coding DNA: TGTGCCAGCAATACGACGGGGACTACAGAGCAGTTCTTC.